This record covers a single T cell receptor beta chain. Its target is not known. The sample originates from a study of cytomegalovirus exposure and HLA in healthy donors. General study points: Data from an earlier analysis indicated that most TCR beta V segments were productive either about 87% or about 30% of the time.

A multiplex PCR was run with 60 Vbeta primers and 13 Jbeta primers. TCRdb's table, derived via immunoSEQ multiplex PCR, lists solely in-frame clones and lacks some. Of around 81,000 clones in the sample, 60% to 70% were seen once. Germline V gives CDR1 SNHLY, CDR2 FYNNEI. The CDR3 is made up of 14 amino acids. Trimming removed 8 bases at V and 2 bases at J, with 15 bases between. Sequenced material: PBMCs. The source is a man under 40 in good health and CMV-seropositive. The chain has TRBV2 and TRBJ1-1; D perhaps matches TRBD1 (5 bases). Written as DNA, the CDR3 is TGTGCCAGCGGGGGGATGGTCACCAACACTGAAGCTTTCTTT. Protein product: CASGGMVTNTEAFF.